This TCR beta chain was captured in a study of blood T cell repertoires in COVID-19 (TCRdb year 2020). Some background on the complete study: The collaborator samples originated in the United States, Italy and Spain and spanned the acute and convalescent phases of COVID-19. The prospective study material was composed of cDNA or gDNA derived from T cells, B-cell-depleted T cells, or PBMCs. The dataset comprised deeply sampled blood TCRbeta repertoires from subjects exposed to, actively infected with, or recovered from COVID-19. A freely available public database, intended as a resource for researchers studying the immune response to SARS-CoV-2, is where the repertoires were released. The samples were drawn from two sources: the first 160 participants of the ongoing ImmuneRACE study, and 1,200 or so subjects contributed by 6 global collaborators. Nearly every sample came with metadata listing a de-identified subject ID, COVID-19 status, age in years and sex. Where HLA class I and class II types were available, the types were taken from metadata supplied by the sample provider, not from assay-based typing. What the research found in general, with its limitations: The quantity of clinical and demographic metadata differed by source and by participant and was supplied without curation.

From the cysteine through the phenylalanine, the CDR3 covers 16 amino acids. Only the CDR3 region is kept as DNA, spanning 48 bases read in frame from base 1. The trim is 3 bases for V and 2 bases for J, with a gap of 14 bases between the germline ends. Via the germline V gene, CDR1 is MNHNS and CDR2 SASEGT. This clone was counted between two and nine times. There is no known antigen for this receptor. Base qualities are not provided; no much larger clone lies one nucleotide away. TCRbeta CDR3 regions were amplified from genomic DNA by means of the immunoSEQ Assay, a bias-controlled multiplex PCR. The authors processed their data as follows. The number of nucleated cells in each sample was estimated by amplification of reference gene primers within the assay. To quantify the absolute abundance of each unique TCRbeta CDR3 rearrangement, sequence reads were collapsed and filtered. Productive Simpson clonality was computed per sample as the square root of Simpson's diversity index over productive rearrangements. TCRdb obtained this table from immuneACCESS and retained in-frame rearrangements with V and J assigned. These tables miss some clones; where compared with another copy, unresolved V genes account for less than half of the shortfall, and the remainder is unexplained. V, J and clone size were drawn from that table, and D and trimming were deduced from the DNA. The sample contains roughly 100,000 clones, about 75% of them found a single time. Roughly 19% of the sample is held by the ten biggest clonotypes.

Each collaborating institution followed its own protocols to collect whole blood in K2EDTA tubes. Collaborator samples were shipped for TCRbeta analysis as frozen whole blood, isolated PBMCs, or DNA extracted from either sample type. The origin of this receptor is a woman aged 70 to 79 with acute or convalescent COVID-19. Input material: peripheral blood. The chain employs TRBV6-1 and TRBJ1-3; TRBD1 might be the D gene, on 5 matching bases. The CDR3 sequence is CASSDDGGIAGNTIYF. The sequenced DNA is TGTGCCAGCAGTGACGACGGGGGAATTGCTGGAAACACCATATATTTT.